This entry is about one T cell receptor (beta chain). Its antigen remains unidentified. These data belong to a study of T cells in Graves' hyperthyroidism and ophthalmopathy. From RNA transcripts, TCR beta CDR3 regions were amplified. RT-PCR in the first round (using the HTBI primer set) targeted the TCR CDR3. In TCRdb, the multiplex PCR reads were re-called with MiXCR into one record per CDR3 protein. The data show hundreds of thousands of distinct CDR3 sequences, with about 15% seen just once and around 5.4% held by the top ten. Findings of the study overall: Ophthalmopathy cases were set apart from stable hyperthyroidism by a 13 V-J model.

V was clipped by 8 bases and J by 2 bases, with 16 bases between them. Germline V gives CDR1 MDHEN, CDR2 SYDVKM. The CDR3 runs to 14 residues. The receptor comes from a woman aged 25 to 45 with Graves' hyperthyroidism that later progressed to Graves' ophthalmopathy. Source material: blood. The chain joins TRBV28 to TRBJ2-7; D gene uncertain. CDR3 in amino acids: CASFSVRRPYEQYF. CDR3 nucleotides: TGTGCCAGCTTCTCGGTTCGTCGGCCCTACGAGCAGTACTTC. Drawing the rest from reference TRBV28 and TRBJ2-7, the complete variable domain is DVKVTQSSRYLVKRTGEKVFLECVQDMDHENMFWYRQDPGLGLRLIYFSYDVKMKEKGDIPEGYSVSREKKERFSLILESASTNQTSMYLCASFSVRRPYEQYFGPGTRLTVT.